The 14 T cell receptor beta chains presented below share a single source sample, sequenced in a study of human T cells and chemical hapten exposure (dated by TCRdb to the early 2020s). Receptor libraries were prepared by RACE. Sequencing was carried out with a NextSeq 500. In-frame beta chains were kept once TCRdb had trimmed the public reads at Q25 with fastp and called clones with MiXCR. Rows with one shared CDR3 protein collapse into an entry with the most common genes and DNA. A total of about 120,000 distinct CDR3 sequences appear in this sample, approximately 13% of them only once. Approximately 0.89% of the sample is taken by the ten largest. Explained via the paper, the time point label denotes: patch test 1, 2 weeks after DPC sensitization. Reading the label with the study, this specimen's treatment or condition is: therapeutic diphenylcyclopropenone sensitization with weekly scalp DPC. Source: whole blood, taken in connection with sensitization to the hapten diphenylcyclopropenone (DPC). These receptors came from a man younger than 35 with alopecia areata. Some clones in this sample may be carry-over from other donors' samples.

This CDR3 is CASSLQGLAGADTQYF. CDR3 bases: TGTGCCAGCAGCTTACAGGGACTAGCGGGGGCAGATACGCAGTATTTT. V and J are TRBV7-8 and TRBJ2-3; 14 bases agree with TRBD2. CDR1 SGHVS and CDR2 FQNEAQ come from the germline V gene. The CDR3 runs to 16 residues. V shed 2 bases and J 4 bases; nucleotides not matched to a gene: 2.

This clonotype has only a few counts. This chain uses TRBV7-2 with TRBJ2-7; D gene ambiguous. Trimming cost V 0 bases and J 0 bases, with 15 bases left between them. The CDR3 loop spans 17 amino acids. Looked up from germline, CDR1 is SGHTA and CDR2 is FQGNSA. CDR3 residues: CASSLAPGRIDSYEQYF. CDR3 bases: TGTGCCAGCAGCTTAGCGCCGGGCAGGATTGACTCCTACGAGCAGTACTTC.

This chain links TRBV6-2 or TRBV6-3 with TRBJ2-1; a possible D gene is TRBD2 (6 bases). CDR3 length equals 14 residues. Trimming took off 2 bases at V and 6 bases at J, with 11 bases between the two ends. Per the germline V gene, CDR1 is MNHEY and CDR2 is SVGEGT. The CDR3 loop is CASSYETSSNEQFF. The CDR3 DNA follows: TGTGCCAGCAGTTACGAGACTAGTTCCAATGAGCAGTTCTTC.

In the case of this clonotype: A much bigger clone sits one base away, suggesting this may be a read error. This chain connects TRBV5-8 to TRBJ1-1; D possibly corresponds to TRBD1 (5 bases). The germline gives CDR1 SGHTS, CDR2 YDEGEE. The CDR3 is 9 amino acids. CDR3 bases: TGTGCCAGCAGCTTCGGGAGGGGATTT. It codes for CASSFGRGF.

The V call is TRBV5-1, the J call TRBJ2-2; D possibly corresponds to TRBD2 (5 bases). Per the germline V gene, CDR1 is SGHRS and CDR2 is YFSETQ. CDR3 size: 16 residues. V lost 0 bases and J lost 2, with 11 bases in between. The CDR3 sequence: CASSLGQGGNTGELFF. In DNA, the CDR3 is TGCGCCAGCAGCTTGGGACAAGGAGGCAACACCGGGGAGCTGTTTTTT.

This sequence joins TRBV5-4 and TRBJ2-2; 9 bases are shared with TRBD1. The V gene's germline CDR1 is SGHNT and CDR2 YYREEE (reference sequence). The V and J ends lost 5 bases and 7 bases, in that order; junction bases with no gene match: 9. The CDR3 is 15 residues long. Written as DNA, the CDR3 is TGTGCCAGCAGGTCACAGGGGGCCCTTCTCGGGGAGCTGTTTTTT. It specifies CASRSQGALLGELFF.

This clonotype was observed a few times. The chain's CDR3 is CASSGRNMEPGELFF. The DNA of the CDR3 is TGTGCCAGCAGCGGAAGAAACATGGAGCCCGGGGAGCTGTTTTTT. The chain recombines TRBV9 with TRBJ2-2; D is unresolved. The V end lost 3 bases, the J end lost 6 bases, and 15 bases lay between the germline ends. The length of the CDR3 is 15 residues. Per the germline V gene, CDR1 is SGDLS and CDR2 is YYNGEE.

This clonotype was picked up a small number of times. The chain uses TRBV2 and TRBJ1-2; TRBD1 matches 8 bases. The germline V gene has CDR1 SNHLY and CDR2 FYNNEI. J gave up 6 bases and V 6 bases, and 6 bases lay outside the gene matches. CDR3 length: 13 amino acids. CDR3 residues: CASRADRGDGYTF. The CDR3 DNA sequence: TGTGCCAGCAGGGCTGACAGGGGAGATGGCTACACCTTC. Complete variable domain (other parts from reference TRBV2 and TRBJ1-2): EPEVTQTPSHQVTQMGQEVILRCVPISNHLYFYWYRQILGQKVEFLVSFYNNEISEKSEIFDDQFSVERPDGSNFTLKIRSTKLEDSAMYFCASRADRGDGYTFGSGTRLTVV.

V gene TRBV7-3 combines with J gene TRBJ1-2; possible D gene TRBD1, 6 bases. CDR1 and CDR2 from the germline V gene are SGHTA and FQGTGA. The CDR3 runs to 13 residues. V was shortened by 2 bases and J by 2 bases, with 6 bases between the two germline ends. The CDR3, as DNA: TGTGCCAGCAGCTTAGGGACAAACTATGGCTACACCTTC. Translated, it gives CASSLGTNYGYTF. Using reference TRBV7-3 and TRBJ1-2 for the parts outside the CDR3, the full variable domain is GAGVSQTPSNKVTEKGKYVELRCDPISGHTALYWYRQSLGQGPEFLIYFQGTGAADDSGLPNDRFFAVRPEGSVSTLKIQRTERGDSAVYLCASSLGTNYGYTFGSGTRLTVV.

The sample holds a few counts of this clonotype. V and J are TRBV10-1 and TRBJ2-1; no firm D call. Germline V gene sequence: CDR1 WNHNN, CDR2 SYGVQD (reference sequence). The ends were cut back, 5 bases at V and 8 bases at J, with 16 bases in the middle. The CDR3 sequence is 14 residues long. DNA for the CDR3: TGCGCCAGCAGTCCGTTAGGGCGGACCGATGAGCAGTTCTTC. Its protein is CASSPLGRTDEQFF.

This clonotype was detected a few times. This chain joins TRBV4-2 and TRBJ2-7; TRBD2 aligns across 7 bases. The germline CDR1 and CDR2 sequences are LGHNA and YNFKEQ. V lost 0 bases to trimming and J lost 3 bases; unmatched junction nucleotides: 14. CDR3 length: 18 amino acids. This CDR3 is CASSQETRNSGEFYEQYF. The CDR3 DNA reads as TGTGCCAGCAGCCAAGAAACCCGTAACAGCGGGGAATTCTACGAGCAGTACTTC.

This clonotype was seen repeatedly, ten times or more. This chain links TRBV6-5 with TRBJ1-2, with D possibly matching TRBD1 (5 bases). The CDR3 loop spans 14 amino acids. Between the trimmed V and J ends, which lost 4 bases and 3 bases, there was a span of 12 bases. CDR1 is MNHEY, CDR2 SVGAGI, per germline. The CDR3 nucleotides read TGTGCCAGCAGTTCTACCGGGGCCCACTATGGCTACACCTTC. This sequence encodes CASSSTGAHYGYTF.

The table lists this clonotype with a few counts. The chain has TRBV10-2 and TRBJ1-5; D perhaps matches TRBD1 (6 bases). With 5 bases removed from V and 0 bases from J, the gap between germline ends came to 11 bases. Germline V lookup: CDR1 WSHSY, CDR2 SAAADI. The CDR3 runs to 15 residues. The CDR3 DNA reads as TGCGCCAGCAGTACGGACAGTTATAGCAATCAGCCCCAGCATTTT. Translating gives CASSTDSYSNQPQHF.

J is TRBJ1-1 and V is TRBV28; D unresolved. The CDR3 is made up of 14 amino acids. Germline assignment: CDR1 MDHEN and CDR2 SYDVKM. The V end was cut by 6 bases, the J end by 0 bases, with 11 bases between. CDR3 sequence (DNA): TGTGCCAGCAGCCACGGGGTTTTGAACACTGAAGCTTTCTTT. Translated: CASSHGVLNTEAFF.